The entry below describes one TCR beta chain. Looked up from germline, CDR1 is SEHNR and CDR2 is FQNEAQ (reference sequence). Trimming stripped 3 bases from V and 5 bases from J, with 13 bases between. The CDR3 has 14 amino acids. Repertoires were generated with immunoSEQ multiplex PCR, while TCRdb's copy carries only in-frame clones and drops some. The data contain 50,000 to 55,000 clones, roughly 90% of them singletons. This entry belongs to a study of control samples from healthy donors and cancer patients. V is TRBV7-9 and J is TRBJ1-1; maybe TRBD1 (5 bases). Sequencing was carried out using PBMCs. The source is a man between 60 and 70 years old with head and neck cancer. The CDR3 loop reads CASSFRSGGTEAFF. CDR3 DNA sequence: TGTGCCAGCAGCTTCCGGAGTGGGGGAACTGAAGCTTTCTTT. Based on the CDR3 plus reference TRBV7-9 and TRBJ1-1, the full variable domain is DTGVSQNPRHKITKRGQNVTFRCDPISEHNRLYWYRQTLGQGPEFLTYFQNEAQLEKSRLLSDRFSAERPKGSFSTLEIQRTEQGDSAMYLCASSFRSGGTEAFFGQGTRLTVV.